The next 13 T cell receptor beta chains were all read from a single sample in a study of cytomegalovirus exposure and HLA in healthy donors. This PCR relied on a set of 60 Vbeta primers and 13 Jbeta primers. The assay was immunoSEQ multiplex PCR, and TCRdb's table has in-frame clones only and misses some. The sample totals just over 200,000 clones. The material sequenced was PBMCs. The receptors stem from a girl between 2 and 10 years old in good health and CMV-seropositive.

This sequence joins TRBV27 and TRBJ2-3; 12 bases map to TRBD1. Germline V gives CDR1 MNHEY, CDR2 SMNVEV (reference sequence). CDR3 length: 16 amino acids. The ends lost 5 bases at V and 3 bases at J; junction bases unmatched: 6. As DNA, the CDR3 is TGTGCCAGCAGTCCGTGGGACAGGGGGCTGACAGATACGCAGTATTTT. It specifies CASSPWDRGLTDTQYF.

The gene calls are TRBV27 and TRBJ2-7, with a tentative D call TRBD2 (6 bases). Trimming pared 2 bases from V and 2 bases from J, leaving 16 bases between. Germline values: CDR1 MNHEY, CDR2 SMNVEV (reference sequence). This CDR3 spans 16 amino acids. The CDR3 bases are TGTGCCAGCAGTTTAAGCGGGCGCAGGGACCCCTACGAGCAGTACTTC. It codes for CASSLSGRRDPYEQYF.

This chain links TRBV19 with TRBJ2-2, with 7 bases that match TRBD2. This CDR3 has 16 residues. Germline-derived CDR1 and CDR2 are LNHDA and SQIVND (reference sequence). The V segment lost 11 bases and the J segment 5 bases; nucleotides outside the gene matches: 17. Here the CDR3 reads CASERPAGAVTGELFF. The DNA for the CDR3 is TGTGCCTCCGAACGGCCCGCGGGAGCGGTAACCGGGGAGCTGTTTTTT.

V is TRBV2 and J is TRBJ2-5; TRBD2 aligns across 8 bases. Germline values: CDR1 SNHLY, CDR2 FYNNEI. Trimming removed 6 bases from V and 4 bases from J; junction bases left unmatched: 7. The CDR3 covers 14 residues. The CDR3 protein is CASSDRGGGETQYF. The DNA of the CDR3 is TGTGCCAGCAGCGATCGGGGGGGCGGAGAGACCCAGTACTTC.

The CDR3 DNA follows: TGTGCCAGCAGCCTGGGGCCCCCGGGACAGGGGATGCGGGCTTTCTTT. Amino acid sequence: CASSLGPPGQGMRAFF. This chain uses TRBV7-2 with TRBJ1-1, with TRBD1 matching over 10 bases. This CDR3 has 16 residues. Germline loops: CDR1 SGHTA, CDR2 FQGNSA. J was trimmed by 11 bases and V by 5 bases; bases with no gene match: 17.

This sequence joins TRBV5-4 and TRBJ2-5, with 11 bases matching TRBD2. CDR1 and CDR2 (germline): SGHNT, YYREEE (reference sequence). The CDR3 has 16 amino acids. The V segment lost 4 bases and the J segment 5 bases; nucleotides outside the gene matches: 10. CDR3 sequence: CASSHLLAGEGETQYF. The CDR3 nucleotides are TGTGCCAGCAGCCATCTACTAGCGGGAGAGGGCGAGACCCAGTACTTC.

The chain carries TRBV6-5 and TRBJ1-4; no definite D call. The germline gives CDR1 MNHEY, CDR2 SVGAGI. The V end lost 0 bases, the J end lost 10 bases, and 15 bases lay between the germline ends. CDR3 length: 15 residues. The CDR3 loop is CASSYSEGGRTKLFF. CDR3 nucleotides: TGTGCCAGCAGTTACTCCGAGGGAGGGAGGACAAAACTGTTTTTT.

This chain joins TRBV6-1 and TRBJ1-5, with D possibly TRBD1 on 5 matching bases. V was cut by 8 bases and J by 5 bases, with 16 bases left in between. Germline assignment: CDR1 MNHNS and CDR2 SASEGT. This CDR3 is 14 amino acids long. CDR3 bases: TGTGCCAGCTCTTGGGCAGGGAAGGATCAGCCCCAGCATTTT. The encoded protein is CASSWAGKDQPQHF.

The chain recombines TRBV11-2 with TRBJ1-4, with 8 nucleotides matching TRBD1. Looked up from germline, CDR1 is SGHAT and CDR2 is FQNNGV. J lost 7 bases, V lost 2 bases, and 12 bases had no gene match. This CDR3 comprises 17 residues. The CDR3 sequence is CASSLLGRGRGGEKLFF. CDR3 DNA: TGTGCCAGCAGCTTATTGGGCAGGGGGCGCGGGGGTGAAAAACTGTTTTTT.

This chain uses TRBV6-6 with TRBJ2-7; D is unresolved. The V and J ends lost 2 bases and 2 bases respectively, with 7 bases between them. Per the germline V gene, CDR1 is MNHNY and CDR2 is SVGAGI (reference sequence). The CDR3 has 13 amino acids. The CDR3 loop is CASSYGQTYEQYF. The CDR3 nucleotides are TGTGCCAGCAGTTACGGGCAGACCTACGAGCAGTACTTC.

The genes are TRBV28 and TRBJ2-6, with TRBD2 matching over 11 bases. Germline values: CDR1 MDHEN, CDR2 SYDVKM. V lost 6 bases and J lost 0; bases outside the gene matches: 7. The CDR3 is 18 residues long. The CDR3 DNA sequence: TGTGCCAGCAGACCTGGACTAGCGGGCCTCTCTGGGGCCAACGTCCTGACTTTC. Protein sequence: CASRPGLAGLSGANVLTF. Drawing the rest from reference TRBV28 and TRBJ2-6, the complete variable domain is DVKVTQSSRYLVKRTGEKVFLECVQDMDHENMFWYRQDPGLGLRLIYFSYDVKMKEKGDIPEGYSVSREKKERFSLILESASTNQTSMYLCASRPGLAGLSGANVLTFGAGSRLTVL.

CDR3 bases: TGTGCCAGCAGCTTGGGAGTCCGGCGGGAGGTGGGGGATGAGCAGTTCTTC. It codes for CASSLGVRREVGDEQFF. The chain links TRBV5-4 to TRBJ2-1, with 8 nucleotides matching TRBD2. With 0 bases clipped from V and 8 bases from J, the junction kept 13 bases outside the gene matches. The CDR3 consists of 17 residues. Germline CDR1 SGHNT, CDR2 YYREEE (reference sequence).

The gene calls are TRBV29-1 and TRBJ1-1; the D gene is possibly TRBD1 (5 bases). From germline, CDR1 is SQVTM and CDR2 ANQGSEA. V lost 4 bases, J lost 6 bases, and 18 bases lay in between. CDR3 length equals 14 residues. CDR3 sequence reads: CSVGGAQRDSEAFF. CDR3 coding DNA: TGCAGCGTTGGAGGGGCTCAACGGGACTCTGAAGCTTTCTTT.